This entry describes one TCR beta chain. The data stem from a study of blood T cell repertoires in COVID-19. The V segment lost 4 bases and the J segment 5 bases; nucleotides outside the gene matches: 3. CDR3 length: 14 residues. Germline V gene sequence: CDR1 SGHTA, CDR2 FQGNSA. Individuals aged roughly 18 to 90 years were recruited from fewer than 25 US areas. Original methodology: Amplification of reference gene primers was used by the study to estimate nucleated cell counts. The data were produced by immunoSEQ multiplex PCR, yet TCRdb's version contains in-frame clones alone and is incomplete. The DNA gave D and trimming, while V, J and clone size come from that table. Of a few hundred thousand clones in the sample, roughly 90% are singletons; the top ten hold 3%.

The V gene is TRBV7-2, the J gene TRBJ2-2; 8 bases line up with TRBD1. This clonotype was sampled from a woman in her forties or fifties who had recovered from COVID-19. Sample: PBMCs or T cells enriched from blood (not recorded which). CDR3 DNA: TGTGCCAGCAGCTGGACAGGGAGGACCGGGGAGCTGTTTTTT. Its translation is CASSWTGRTGELFF.